This TCR beta chain stems from a study of radiotherapy plus CTLA-4 blockade in lung cancer. Overall study context: Overall, 15% to 20% of patients showed an objective response, while over 25% attained disease control.

As for this clone: Antigen unknown.

The study treated chemo-refractory metastatic non-small-cell lung cancer patients with focal radiation plus ipilimumab CTLA-4 blockade. TCRdb keeps only in-frame clones here, not all; method: immunoSEQ multiplex PCR. The data contain tens of thousands of clones, roughly 76% of them singletons. V shed 4 bases and J 4 bases; nucleotides not matched to a gene: 5. Germline assignment: CDR1 PRHDT and CDR2 FYEKMQ (reference sequence). The length of the CDR3 is 15 residues. Regarding the study as a whole: In blood, after radiotherapy plus ipilimumab, tumor-derived TCR clones expanded. Early blood T cell clone dynamics, with interferon-beta, were reported to best predict response.

The sequence was obtained from a human donor with non-small cell lung cancer whose response to radiotherapy plus ipilimumab could not be evaluated. Some clones in this sample may be carry-over from other donors' samples. Source: peripheral blood, taken from a patient treated with radiotherapy plus ipilimumab. This chain uses TRBV13 with TRBJ2-1; TRBD1 matches at 9 bases. CDR3 amino acids: CASSSGTGIYNEQFF. The CDR3 DNA is TGTGCCAGCAGCTCCGGGACAGGGATTTACAATGAGCAGTTCTTC.